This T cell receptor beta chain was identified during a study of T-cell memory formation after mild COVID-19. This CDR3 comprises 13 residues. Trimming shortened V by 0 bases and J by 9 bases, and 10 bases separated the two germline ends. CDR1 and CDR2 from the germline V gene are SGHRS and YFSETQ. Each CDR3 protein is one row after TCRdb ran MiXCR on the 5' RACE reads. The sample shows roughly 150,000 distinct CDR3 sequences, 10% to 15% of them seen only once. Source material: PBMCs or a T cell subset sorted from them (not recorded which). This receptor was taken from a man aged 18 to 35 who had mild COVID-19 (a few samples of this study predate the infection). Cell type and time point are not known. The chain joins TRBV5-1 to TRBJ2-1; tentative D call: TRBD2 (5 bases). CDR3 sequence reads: CASSLVIGVEQFF. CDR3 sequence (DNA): TGCGCCAGCAGCTTGGTAATCGGGGTTGAGCAGTTCTTC.